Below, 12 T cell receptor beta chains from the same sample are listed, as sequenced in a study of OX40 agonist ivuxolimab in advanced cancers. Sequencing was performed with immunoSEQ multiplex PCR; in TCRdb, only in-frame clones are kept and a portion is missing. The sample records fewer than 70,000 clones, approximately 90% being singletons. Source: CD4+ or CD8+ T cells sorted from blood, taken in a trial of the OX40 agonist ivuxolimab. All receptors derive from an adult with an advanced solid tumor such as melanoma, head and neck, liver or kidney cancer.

CDR3 sequence reads: CASKSGFLETQYF. In DNA, the CDR3 is TGTGCCAGCAAATCAGGGTTTTTGGAGACCCAGTACTTC. V is TRBV27 and J is TRBJ2-5; tentative D call: TRBD1 (5 bases). The CDR3 spans 13 residues. CDR1 is MNHEY and CDR2 is SMNVEV in the germline V gene (reference sequence). Trimming took 7 bases from V and 5 from J, leaving 14 bases between them.

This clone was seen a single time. In DNA form, the CDR3 reads TGTGCCAGCAGTCCTCTAGCGGGAGGGCCTGCGACAGATACGCAGTATTTT. Translating gives CASSPLAGGPATDTQYF. The chain joins TRBV28 to TRBJ2-3, with 12 nucleotides matching TRBD2. This CDR3 region has 17 residues. The germline V gene encodes CDR1 MDHEN and CDR2 SYDVKM. V gave up 5 bases and J gave up 3 bases; unmatched junction bases: 9.

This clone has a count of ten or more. This CDR3 is CAISDPNVRYYGYTF. As DNA, the CDR3 is TGTGCCATCAGTGACCCCAACGTACGGTACTATGGCTACACCTTC. The V gene is TRBV10-3, the J gene TRBJ1-2; the D is unclear. This CDR3 has 15 residues. The germline V and J ends were trimmed by 3 bases and 3 bases, with 14 bases remaining between them. Germline CDR1 reads ENHRY; CDR2 reads SYGVKD.

This CDR3 is CASSSRDTVEQYF. Written as DNA, the CDR3 is TGTGCCAGCAGCTCTCGGGACACTGTAGAGCAGTACTTC. The chain employs TRBV11-3 and TRBJ2-7; a possible D gene is TRBD1 (6 bases). CDR1 and CDR2 from the germline V gene are SGHNT and YENEEA. Trimming cost V 4 bases and J 7 bases, with 14 bases left between them. The CDR3 is 13 residues long.

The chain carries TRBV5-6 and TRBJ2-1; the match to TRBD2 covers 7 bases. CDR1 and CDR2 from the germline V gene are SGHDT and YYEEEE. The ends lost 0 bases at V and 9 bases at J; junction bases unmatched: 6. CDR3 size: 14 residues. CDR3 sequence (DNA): TGTGCCAGCAGCTTGGGGTCGGGAGGTGCTGAGCAGTTCTTC. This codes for CASSLGSGGAEQFF. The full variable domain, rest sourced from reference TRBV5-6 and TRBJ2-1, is DAGVTQSPTHLIKTRGQQVTLRCSPKSGHDTVSWYQQALGQGPQFIFQYYEEEERQRGNFPDRFSGHQFPNYSSELNVNALLLGDSALYLCASSLGSGGAEQFFGPGTRLTVL.

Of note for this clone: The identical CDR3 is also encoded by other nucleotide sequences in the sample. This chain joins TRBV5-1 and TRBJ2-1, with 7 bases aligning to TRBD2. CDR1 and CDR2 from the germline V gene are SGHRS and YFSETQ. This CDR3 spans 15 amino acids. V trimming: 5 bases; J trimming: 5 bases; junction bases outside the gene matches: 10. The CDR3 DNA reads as TGCGCCAGCAGTCCTCGACTAGCAGGAGACAATGAGCAGTTCTTC. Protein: CASSPRLAGDNEQFF. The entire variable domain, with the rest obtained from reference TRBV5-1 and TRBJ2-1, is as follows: KAGVTQTPRYLIKTRGQQVTLSCSPISGHRSVSWYQQTPGQGLQFLFEYFSETQRNKGNFPGRFSGRQFSNSRSEMNVSTLELGDSALYLCASSPRLAGDNEQFFGPGTRLTVL.

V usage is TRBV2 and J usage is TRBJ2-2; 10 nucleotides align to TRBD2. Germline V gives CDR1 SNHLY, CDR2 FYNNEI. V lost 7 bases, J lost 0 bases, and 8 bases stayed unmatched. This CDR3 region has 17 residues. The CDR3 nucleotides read TGTGCCAGCACTCTAATAGGACTAGCGGCGAACACCGGGGAGCTGTTTTTT. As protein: CASTLIGLAANTGELFF.

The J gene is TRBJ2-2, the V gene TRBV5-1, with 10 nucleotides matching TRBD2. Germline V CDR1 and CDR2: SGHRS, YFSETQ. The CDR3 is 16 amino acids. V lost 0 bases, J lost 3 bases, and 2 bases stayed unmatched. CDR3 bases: TGCGCCAGCAGCTTGGGGACTAGCGGATACACCGGGGAGCTGTTTTTT. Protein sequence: CASSLGTSGYTGELFF.

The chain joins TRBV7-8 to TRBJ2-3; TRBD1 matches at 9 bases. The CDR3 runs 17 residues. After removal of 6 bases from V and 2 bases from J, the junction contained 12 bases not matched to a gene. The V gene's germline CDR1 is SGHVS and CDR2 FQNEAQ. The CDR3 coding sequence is TGTGCCAGCAGGCTTGGGGACAGGGACTGGTACACAGATACGCAGTATTTT. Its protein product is CASRLGDRDWYTDTQYF. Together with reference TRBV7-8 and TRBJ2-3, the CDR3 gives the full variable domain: GAGVSQSPRYKVAKRGQDVALRCDPISGHVSLFWYQQALGQGPEFLTYFQNEAQLDKSGLPSDRFFAERPEGSVSTLKIQRTQQEDSAVYLCASRLGDRDWYTDTQYFGPGTRLTVL.

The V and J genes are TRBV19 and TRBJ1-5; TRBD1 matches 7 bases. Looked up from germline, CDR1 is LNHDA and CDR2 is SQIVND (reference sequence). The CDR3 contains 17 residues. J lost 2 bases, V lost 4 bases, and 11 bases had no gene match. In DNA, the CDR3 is TGTGCCAGTAGTAACCCCCTTTTGGGACAGCGCAATCAGCCCCAGCATTTT. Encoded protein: CASSNPLLGQRNQPQHF. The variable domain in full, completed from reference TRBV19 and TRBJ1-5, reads DGGITQSPKYLFRKEGQNVTLSCEQNLNHDAMYWYRQDPGQGLRLIYYSQIVNDFQKGDIAEGYSVSREKKESFPLTVTSAQKNPTAFYLCASSNPLLGQRNQPQHFGDGTRLSIL.

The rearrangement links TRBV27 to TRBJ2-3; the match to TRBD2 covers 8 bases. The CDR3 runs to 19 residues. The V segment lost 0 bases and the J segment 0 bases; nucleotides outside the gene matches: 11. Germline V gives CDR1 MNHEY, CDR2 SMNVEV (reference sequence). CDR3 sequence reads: CASSLSGLELSPSTDTQYF. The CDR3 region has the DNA TGTGCCAGCAGTTTATCGGGACTAGAGCTTTCACCTAGCACAGATACGCAGTATTTT.

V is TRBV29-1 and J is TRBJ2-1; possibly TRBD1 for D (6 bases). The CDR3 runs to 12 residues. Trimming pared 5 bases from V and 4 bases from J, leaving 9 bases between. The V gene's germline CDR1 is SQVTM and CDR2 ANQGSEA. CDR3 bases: TGCAGCGTTACGGACAGATACAATGAGCAGTTCTTC. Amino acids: CSVTDRYNEQFF.